The source of this T cell receptor beta chain is a study of shared clonotypes between healthy human individuals. The wider study: Three CD4 naive, three CD4 memory, two CD8 naive and one CD8 memory plate were used per donor. Notes on the study in general: Clonotype sharing across a few donors was observed for roughly 5% of naive CD4 clonotypes. Having only a few donors restricted how much genetic and exposure-history diversity was captured. Deeper or shallower sequencing was expected to change how clonotypes are shared among donors.

The repertoire was sequenced with immunoSEQ multiplex PCR; TCRdb's copy has only in-frame clones and lacks some. The repertoire holds 550,000 to 600,000 clones, with about 98% as singletons. Concerning this clone itself: The antigen is unknown.

As defined, naive CD8 cells were CD45RO-negative and positively selected for CCR7, with terminally differentiated effector memory CD45RA+ cells excluded. The origin of this receptor is a man aged 30 to 45 in good health. The sample taken for sequencing was naive CD8+ T cells sorted from blood.

CDR3 in amino acids: CSVVLAGGSYNEQFF. DNA for the CDR3: TGCAGCGTTGTTCTAGCGGGAGGCTCCTACAATGAGCAGTTCTTC. The chain recombines TRBV29-1 with TRBJ2-1; TRBD2 agrees at 11 bases. V lost 4 bases, J lost 0 bases, and 2 bases stayed unmatched. The CDR3 is made up of 15 amino acids. Germline-derived CDR1 and CDR2 are SQVTM and ANQGSEA.